The text below deals with one T cell receptor (beta chain). The antigen remains undetermined. This sample was included in a study of identifying expanded T cells in peripheral blood. Study-wide results and caveats: Differentially abundant clones: 0.95 to 1.5 between replicates, about 15 at approximately two weeks, 18 to 20 at four. Across healthy donors, higher total template counts meant significantly greater roughly 2-week count variance.

The germline V gene has CDR1 SGHAT and CDR2 FQNNGV. V lost 5 bases and J lost 2, with 9 bases in between. The CDR3 covers 13 residues. Clones were sequenced by immunoSEQ multiplex PCR, and TCRdb holds only the in-frame ones, with some missing. The sample yields approximately 97,000 clones, about nine tenths seen once. Healthy donors had no documented immune events, such as infections, while sampled. Sequenced material: blood. This clonotype was sampled from a person aged 18 to 75 in good health. The V gene is TRBV11-2, the J gene TRBJ1-1; D is unresolved. The chain's CDR3 is CASSQGRNTEAFF. The CDR3 DNA is TGTGCCAGCAGCCAAGGACGTAACACTGAAGCTTTCTTT.